These 30 T cell receptor beta chains were all obtained from the same sample, sequenced in a study of T cell repertoires in cytomegalovirus infection. The antigens for these receptors are not known. TCRdb reprocessed the reads via MiXCR and lists one record per CDR3 protein. The sample shows under 850,000 distinct CDR3 sequences, 30% to 40% of them seen only once. The specimen comprised cultured PBMCs, sampled from culture after CMV antigen stimulation. Source of these receptors: a human donor in good health (CMV status not recorded). Some clones in this sample may be carry-over from other donors' samples.

This clonotype was observed a handful of times. V is TRBV15 and J is TRBJ2-1; perhaps TRBD2 as D (6 bases). The germline V gene has CDR1 LNHNV and CDR2 YYDKDF (reference sequence). This CDR3 spans 12 amino acids. The germline V and J ends were trimmed by 0 bases and 10 bases, with 7 bases remaining between them. DNA for the CDR3: TGTGCCACCAGCAGAGAGGGGGGAGAGCAGTTCTTC. Translation: CATSREGGEQFF.

This clonotype was recorded a few times. The V call is TRBV6-1, the J call TRBJ1-5; D is unclear. Germline V gene sequence: CDR1 MNHNS, CDR2 SASEGT. The CDR3 spans 15 residues. Trimming shortened V by 3 bases and J by 0 bases, and 9 bases separated the two germline ends. The CDR3 region has the DNA TGTGCCAGCAGTGAGAGGAATCTTAGCAATCAGCCCCAGCATTTT. Translation: CASSERNLSNQPQHF.

V and J are TRBV4-1 and TRBJ2-5, with D hard to call. Germline V gene data show CDR1 as MGHRA and CDR2 as YSYEKL. V gave up 1 base and J gave up 5 bases, with 8 bases separating them. The CDR3 is 13 residues long. CDR3 coding DNA: TGCGCCAGCAGCCAAGCGCCGTCGGAGACCCAGTACTTC. It specifies CASSQAPSETQYF.

J is TRBJ2-2 and V is TRBV12-3 or TRBV12-4; 10 positions match TRBD2. Unmatched junction bases numbered 9, after V lost 3 bases and J lost 5 bases. This CDR3 comprises 17 residues. The CDR3 loop is CASSFSWSGGATGELFF. The DNA of the CDR3 is TGTGCCAGCAGTTTTAGTTGGAGCGGGGGGGCGACCGGGGAGCTGTTTTTT.

Points on this clonotype: The junction shows a germline mismatch at one end, possibly a read error. The gene calls are TRBV29-1 and TRBJ1-2, with TRBD1 identical over 8 bases. The CDR3 covers 14 residues. Per the germline V gene, CDR1 is SQVTM and CDR2 is ANQGSEA. This chain's CDR3 is CSVEGQGMRYGYTF. DNA for the CDR3: TGCAGCGTCGAAGGACAGGGAATGCGGTATGGCTACACCTTC.

This clonotype was counted many times. This chain uses TRBV7-2 with TRBJ2-3; D might be TRBD1 (6 bases). Trimming pared 3 bases from V and 0 bases from J, leaving 10 bases between. There are 15 residues in the CDR3. Germline V gene data show CDR1 as SGHTA and CDR2 as FQGNSA. In nucleotides, the CDR3 is TGTGCCAGCAGCTTCGGACAGCGGAGCACAGATACGCAGTATTTT. Its protein is CASSFGQRSTDTQYF.

This clonotype was observed a handful of times. V gene TRBV7-2 combines with J gene TRBJ1-1; tentative D call: TRBD1 (6 bases). Germline-derived CDR1 and CDR2 are SGHTA and FQGNSA. The V and J ends lost 1 base and 4 bases respectively, with 13 bases between them. CDR3 length: 15 residues. CDR3 protein: CASSLGPGAITEAFF. The CDR3 DNA reads as TGTGCCAGCAGCTTAGGCCCGGGGGCAATCACTGAAGCTTTCTTT.

There are a few counts of this clonotype. This chain uses TRBV7-2 with TRBJ2-1; the D call may be TRBD1 or TRBD2 (5 bases each). The CDR3 length is 16 residues. The V and J ends lost 5 bases and 4 bases respectively, with 18 bases between them. The germline V gene has CDR1 SGHTA and CDR2 FQGNSA. The CDR3 reads CASSQGLEKGYNEQFF. DNA for the CDR3: TGTGCCAGCAGCCAAGGACTGGAGAAGGGGTACAATGAGCAGTTCTTC.

This clonotype appeared a single time. This chain uses TRBV2 with TRBJ1-4; D gene unclear. With 8 bases removed from V and 7 bases from J, the gap between germline ends came to 8 bases. The CDR3 length is 11 residues. The germline gives CDR1 SNHLY, CDR2 FYNNEI. CDR3 sequence: CASRRSEKLFF. The CDR3 nucleotides are TGTGCCAGCCGACGGTCTGAAAAACTGTTTTTT.

This chain links TRBV6-2 or TRBV6-3 with TRBJ1-2; D gene unclear. Germline loops: CDR1 MNHEY, CDR2 SVGEGT. This CDR3 region has 11 residues. Trimming shortened V by 11 bases and J by 4 bases, and 11 bases separated the two germline ends. The CDR3 bases are TGTGCCGTCAATGTAGGCTATGGCTACACCTTC. Protein product: CAVNVGYGYTF.

The sample holds one count of this clonotype. The chain employs TRBV11-2 and TRBJ2-2; 8 bases line up with TRBD2. Germline V gene lookup returns CDR1 SGHAT and CDR2 FQNNGV. The CDR3 spans 14 residues. J gave up 5 bases and V 8 bases, and 7 bases lay outside the gene matches. The CDR3 DNA is TGTGCCAGCGGCGGGGGGCAACTAACCGGGGAGCTGTTTTTT. This gives the protein CASGGGQLTGELFF.

This clonotype has only a few counts. CDR3 sequence: CASSIHRESYEQYF. The CDR3 DNA reads TGTGCCAGTAGTATTCACAGGGAATCCTACGAGCAGTACTTC. The V call is TRBV19, the J call TRBJ2-7; maybe TRBD1 (6 bases). Germline V gives CDR1 LNHDA, CDR2 SQIVND (reference sequence). The germline V and J ends were trimmed by 3 bases and 1 base, with 10 bases remaining between them. The CDR3 is made up of 14 amino acids.

This clonotype was detected many times. The chain is built from TRBV6-1 and TRBJ1-1; 9 bases map to TRBD1. The V segment lost 6 bases and the J segment 4 bases; nucleotides outside the gene matches: 3. From germline, CDR1 is MNHNS and CDR2 SASEGT. There are 13 residues in the CDR3. The CDR3 region has the DNA TGTGCCAGCAGCACAGGGGGCGGCACTGAAGCTTTCTTT. This translates into CASSTGGGTEAFF.

The V gene is TRBV5-6, the J gene TRBJ1-2; D possibly corresponds to TRBD1 (5 bases). The CDR3 length is 13 residues. V lost 3 bases, J lost 4 bases, and 10 bases lay in between. Per germline, CDR1 SGHDT and CDR2 YYEEEE. The CDR3 protein is CASSSQGTYGYTF. DNA for the CDR3: TGTGCCAGCAGCTCGCAGGGTACCTATGGCTACACCTTC.

J is TRBJ2-7 and V is TRBV5-1; D gene uncertain. The germline gives CDR1 SGHRS, CDR2 YFSETQ. Trimming shortened V by 4 bases and J by 3 bases, and 23 bases separated the two germline ends. The CDR3 runs to 17 residues. In nucleotides, the CDR3 is TGCGCCAGCAGCAAGGGCCTGGAGCGTGGCTACTACTACGAGCAGTACTTC. Translated, it gives CASSKGLERGYYYEQYF.

This chain uses TRBV28 with TRBJ1-5, with 8 bases lining up with TRBD1. Losses at the gene ends were 6 bases for V and 9 bases for J; bases not matched to a gene: 10. The CDR3 contains 14 residues. In germline, CDR1 is MDHEN, CDR2 SYDVKM. In DNA form, the CDR3 reads TGTGCCAGCAGCTTCAGGGGGCGGGTAGGGCCCCAGCATTTT. This encodes CASSFRGRVGPQHF.

This clonotype was seen a few times. The genes are TRBV2 and TRBJ2-1, with 14 bases aligning to TRBD2. Germline values: CDR1 SNHLY, CDR2 FYNNEI. J lost 7 bases, V lost 9 bases, and 2 bases had no gene match. CDR3 length: 13 residues. The CDR3 region is CARRLAGGNEQFF. DNA for the CDR3: TGTGCCAGGAGACTAGCGGGAGGGAATGAGCAGTTCTTC.

The J gene is TRBJ1-1, the V gene TRBV2; 10 nucleotides line up with TRBD1. The V segment lost 8 bases and the J segment 6 bases; nucleotides outside the gene matches: 18. Germline CDR1 is SNHLY and CDR2 is FYNNEI. The CDR3 is 17 amino acids. The CDR3 DNA is TGTGCCAGCGCTAAGACAGGGGGCGTGGGTTTTAGAGCTGAAGCTTTCTTT. Amino acids: CASAKTGGVGFRAEAFF.

This chain links TRBV4-1 with TRBJ2-2; no firm D call. CDR3 length: 14 amino acids. From germline, CDR1 is MGHRA and CDR2 YSYEKL. Trimming stripped 4 bases from V and 8 bases from J, with 14 bases between. The CDR3 DNA reads TGCGCCAGCAGCCCCACTGCACTTCTTGGGGAGCTGTTTTTT. Translation gives CASSPTALLGELFF.

The V and J genes are TRBV6-5 and TRBJ2-1, with D uncertain. The ends were cut back, 0 bases at V and 7 bases at J, with 7 bases in the middle. The CDR3 has 13 residues. Germline loops: CDR1 MNHEY, CDR2 SVGAGI. CDR3 coding DNA: TGTGCCAGCAGTTACTCGTGGGGAAATGAGCAGTTCTTC. Residues: CASSYSWGNEQFF.

The gene calls are TRBV3-1 and TRBJ2-2; D is ambiguous. V dropped 3 bases and J dropped 5 bases, with 4 bases sitting between them. In germline, CDR1 is LGHDT, CDR2 YNNKEL (reference sequence). The CDR3 is made up of 12 amino acids. CDR3 region: CASSHGTGELFF. CDR3 nucleotides: TGTGCCAGCAGCCATGGAACCGGGGAGCTGTTTTTT.

The V gene is TRBV7-6, the J gene TRBJ2-1; D is possibly TRBD2 (5 bases). The V gene lost 0 bases and the J gene lost 0 bases, with 9 bases spanning the gap. Per the germline V gene, CDR1 is SGHVS and CDR2 is FNYEAQ. There are 16 residues in the CDR3. The CDR3: CASSLAPEVSYNEQFF. The CDR3 nucleotides are TGTGCCAGCAGCTTAGCTCCGGAGGTCTCCTACAATGAGCAGTTCTTC. Complete variable domain (other parts from reference TRBV7-6 and TRBJ2-1): GAGVSQSPRYKVTKRGQDVALRCDPISGHVSLYWYRQALGQGPEFLTYFNYEAQQDKSGLPNDRFSAERPEGSISTLTIQRTEQRDSAMYRCASSLAPEVSYNEQFFGPGTRLTVL.

This clonotype was recorded many times. The CDR3 nucleotides read TGTGCCAGTCGACAGGGAAGCCTACAAATAACGGGGAATGAGCAGTTCTTC. It translates to CASRQGSLQITGNEQFF. The chain recombines TRBV19 with TRBJ2-1; TRBD1 aligns across 7 bases. This CDR3 spans 17 amino acids. Germline loops: CDR1 LNHDA, CDR2 SQIVND (reference sequence). V was pared by 8 bases and J by 7 bases, with 20 bases of the junction left unmatched.

This clonotype was seen more than once but under ten times. The chain couples TRBV5-4 to TRBJ2-3, with unresolved D. The CDR3 has 13 amino acids. CDR1 is SGHNT and CDR2 is YYREEE in the germline V gene (reference sequence). The V end was cut by 0 bases, the J end by 6 bases, with 8 bases between. CDR3 region: CASSLGVRDTQYF. The CDR3 DNA sequence: TGTGCCAGCAGCTTGGGGGTTCGGGATACGCAGTATTTT. Drawing the rest from reference TRBV5-4 and TRBJ2-3, the complete variable domain is ETGVTQSPTHLIKTRGQQVTLRCSSQSGHNTVSWYQQALGQGPQFIFQYYREEENGRGNFPPRFSGLQFPNYSSELNVNALELDDSALYLCASSLGVRDTQYFGPGTRLTVL.

The chain links TRBV5-1 to TRBJ1-1, with D hard to call. The ends were cut back, 4 bases at V and 0 bases at J, with 13 bases in the middle. This CDR3 has 15 amino acids. From germline, CDR1 is SGHRS and CDR2 YFSETQ. The CDR3 DNA reads as TGCGCCAGCAGCCAATTTATGGGAATGAACACTGAAGCTTTCTTT. Translated, it gives CASSQFMGMNTEAFF.

This clonotype was seen a handful of times. The chain carries TRBV5-1 and TRBJ1-2, with D possibly matching TRBD1 (6 bases). V was trimmed by 5 bases and J by 2 bases, leaving 19 bases between them. The V gene's germline CDR1 is SGHRS and CDR2 YFSETQ. The CDR3 has 16 amino acids. CDR3 amino acids: CASSSPAGERNYGYTF. The CDR3 bases are TGCGCCAGCAGTTCCCCCGCAGGGGAAAGGAACTATGGCTACACCTTC.

The chain employs TRBV4-3 and TRBJ2-1; D could derive from TRBD1 or TRBD2 (5 bases each). CDR1 is LGHNA, CDR2 YSLEER, per germline. This CDR3 contains 15 residues. Trimming removed 0 bases at V and 6 bases at J, with 12 bases between. CDR3 residues: CASSQDGTVGNEQFF. CDR3 sequence (DNA): TGCGCCAGCAGCCAAGATGGGACCGTGGGCAATGAGCAGTTCTTC.

The sample holds many counts of this clonotype. The J gene is TRBJ1-2, the V gene TRBV7-8, with D maybe TRBD1 (5 bases). Trimming took 9 bases from V and 0 from J, leaving 8 bases between them. CDR3 length equals 12 residues. CDR1 SGHVS and CDR2 FQNEAQ come from the germline V gene. The CDR3 protein is CASSGANYGYTF. In DNA form, the CDR3 reads TGTGCCAGTTCGGGGGCTAACTATGGCTACACCTTC.

The chain employs TRBV7-2 and TRBJ2-5; D unresolved. CDR1 SGHTA and CDR2 FQGNSA come from the germline V gene. This CDR3 has 14 amino acids. V dropped 2 bases and J dropped 1 base, with 8 bases sitting between them. CDR3 nucleotide sequence: TGTGCCAGCAGCTTACAGCCCTCCCAAGAGACCCAGTACTTC. Protein: CASSLQPSQETQYF.

This clonotype came up a few times. The gene calls are TRBV7-2 and TRBJ2-1; 7 nucleotides match TRBD1. Germline lookup yields CDR1 SGHTA and CDR2 FQGNSA. V gave up 2 bases and J gave up 15 bases; unmatched junction bases: 7. The CDR3 has 12 amino acids. CDR3 sequence: CASSLTRQGSFF. CDR3 DNA: TGTGCCAGCAGCTTAACGCGACAGGGTTCGTTCTTC.